Shown below are 30 T cell receptor beta chains from a single sample sequenced in a study of early T cells in non-severe SARS-CoV-2 infection. TCRdb re-derived calls from the 5' RACE reads in MiXCR, one entry per CDR3 protein. The sample consists of tens of thousands of distinct CDR3 sequences, roughly 9.4% of them appearing once. Sequenced material: whole blood, taken at baseline. Every receptor here comes from an adult who was a healthcare worker with PCR-confirmed SARS-CoV-2 infection or an uninfected control (not recorded which).

The genes are TRBV30 and TRBJ2-7, with 7 bases lining up with TRBD1. The CDR3 totals 15 residues. Trimming removed 1 base from V and 0 bases from J; junction bases left unmatched: 6. Germline V CDR1 and CDR2: GTSNPN, SVGIG (reference sequence). The CDR3 spells CAWSGDSVSSYEQYF. The CDR3 DNA follows: TGTGCCTGGAGTGGGGACAGTGTGAGCTCCTACGAGCAGTACTTC. Full variable domain (rest looked up from reference TRBV30 and TRBJ2-7): SQTIHQWPATLVQPVGSPLSLECTVEGTSNPNLYWYRQAAGRGLQLLFYSVGIGQISSEVPQNLSASRPQDRQFILSSKKLLLSDSGFYLCAWSGDSVSSYEQYFGPGTRLTVT.

This chain connects TRBV5-5 to TRBJ1-2; the D gene is possibly TRBD1 (6 bases). V was clipped by 4 bases and J by 8 bases, with 15 bases between them. Germline values: CDR1 SGHKS, CDR2 YYEKEE (reference sequence). The CDR3 runs 13 residues. The CDR3 DNA reads as TGTGCCAGCAGCCTATGGGCAGGGGAGGGCTACACCTTC. This gives the protein CASSLWAGEGYTF.

This clonotype was seen a handful of times. The chain joins TRBV12-3 or TRBV12-4 to TRBJ2-3; 7 nucleotides match TRBD2. The CDR3 has 15 amino acids. J lost 1 base, V lost 3 bases, and 4 bases had no gene match. CDR3 nucleotides: TGTGCCAGCAGTTTGGGGACTACTGGCACAGATACGCAGTATTTT. Its protein product is CASSLGTTGTDTQYF.

In DNA, the CDR3 is TGTGCCAGCAGCCCCCGGGACAGGGTTAATTCACCCCTCCACTTT. Amino acids: CASSPRDRVNSPLHF. The chain is built from TRBV7-9 and TRBJ1-6, with 9 positions matching TRBD1. Germline lookup yields CDR1 SEHNR and CDR2 FQNEAQ (reference sequence). The CDR3 is 15 amino acids. V dropped 5 bases and J dropped 6; count of bases not matched to a gene: 5.

A few counts support this clonotype. The gene calls are TRBV28 and TRBJ1-5; 9 bases map to TRBD1. This CDR3 spans 16 amino acids. The junction had 6 bases not matched to a gene; V was cut back by 4 bases and J by 2 bases. The germline V gene encodes CDR1 MDHEN and CDR2 SYDVKM. The CDR3 spells CASSSTGGHGNQPQHF. CDR3 DNA: TGTGCCAGCAGTTCGACAGGGGGGCACGGCAATCAGCCCCAGCATTTT. The whole variable domain, remainder taken from reference TRBV28 and TRBJ1-5, is DVKVTQSSRYLVKRTGEKVFLECVQDMDHENMFWYRQDPGLGLRLIYFSYDVKMKEKGDIPEGYSVSREKKERFSLILESASTNQTSMYLCASSSTGGHGNQPQHFGDGTRLSIL.

This clonotype turned up a few times. This chain links TRBV3-1 with TRBJ2-7, with a possible D match to TRBD2 (5 bases). Germline CDR1 and CDR2: LGHDT and YNNKEL (reference sequence). The CDR3 is 12 residues long. The germline V and J ends were trimmed by 6 bases and 2 bases, with 8 bases remaining between them. DNA of the CDR3: TGTGCCAGCAGTTCGAGGGCCTACGAGCAGTACTTC. Translated: CASSSRAYEQYF.

This clonotype was observed a handful of times. The rearrangement joins TRBV7-9 to TRBJ1-2; D call uncertain. Per the germline V gene, CDR1 is SEHNR and CDR2 is FQNEAQ (reference sequence). This CDR3 comprises 14 residues. The V and J ends lost 1 base and 2 bases respectively, with 8 bases between them. CDR3 sequence reads: CASSLGAENYGYTF. CDR3 in DNA: TGTGCCAGCAGCTTAGGTGCAGAGAACTATGGCTACACCTTC.

This clonotype was seen at least ten times. The V gene is TRBV5-6, the J gene TRBJ1-1; TRBD1 is a possible D gene (5 bases). The CDR3 covers 15 residues. V was shortened by 0 bases and J by 5 bases, with 14 bases between the two germline ends. In germline, CDR1 is SGHDT, CDR2 YYEEEE. CDR3 sequence (DNA): TGTGCCAGCAGCTTGGATCCGGCGGGGCAGACTGAAGCTTTCTTT. Residues: CASSLDPAGQTEAFF.

This clonotype was seen repeatedly, ten times or more. The chain uses TRBV6-6 and TRBJ1-5; the match to TRBD1 covers 7 bases. CDR3 length: 14 residues. V shed 5 bases and J 2 bases; nucleotides not matched to a gene: 3. CDR1 and CDR2 from the germline V gene are MNHNY and SVGAGI (reference sequence). CDR3 sequence reads: CASSDREGNQPQHF. In DNA, the CDR3 is TGTGCCAGCAGTGACAGGGAAGGCAATCAGCCCCAGCATTTT.

This clonotype was seen ten or more times. The chain links TRBV6-6 to TRBJ1-5; weak D call: TRBD1 (5 bases). Germline V gene sequence: CDR1 MNHNY, CDR2 SVGAGI (reference sequence). V lost 6 bases to trimming and J lost 10 bases, with 16 bases between them. The CDR3 loop spans 13 amino acids. The CDR3 reads CASSRGEGRPQHF. CDR3 nucleotide sequence: TGTGCCAGCAGCCGAGGGGAGGGCCGACCCCAGCATTTT.

This clonotype has only a few counts. This chain links TRBV19 with TRBJ2-7, with D possibly matching TRBD2 (6 bases). Germline V gene data show CDR1 as LNHDA and CDR2 as SQIVND (reference sequence). The CDR3 totals 15 residues. Trimming removed 2 bases from V and 1 base from J, with 12 bases in between. The CDR3 nucleotides read TGTGCCAGTAGTATACGGGTGGCGGGATCCTACGAGCAGTACTTC. This sequence encodes CASSIRVAGSYEQYF. The full variable domain, rest sourced from reference TRBV19 and TRBJ2-7, is DGGITQSPKYLFRKEGQNVTLSCEQNLNHDAMYWYRQDPGQGLRLIYYSQIVNDFQKGDIAEGYSVSREKKESFPLTVTSAQKNPTAFYLCASSIRVAGSYEQYFGPGTRLTVT.

This clonotype appeared many times. The chain employs TRBV5-1 and TRBJ2-1; 8 bases line up with TRBD1. The V and J ends lost 4 bases and 8 bases, in that order; junction bases with no gene match: 8. The CDR3 sequence is 14 residues long. In germline, CDR1 is SGHRS, CDR2 YFSETQ. For the CDR3, the DNA is TGCGCCAGCAGCGCTGGACAGGGCATCCATGAGCAGTTCTTC. Translating gives CASSAGQGIHEQFF. Supplemented by reference TRBV5-1 and TRBJ2-1, the full variable domain reads KAGVTQTPRYLIKTRGQQVTLSCSPISGHRSVSWYQQTPGQGLQFLFEYFSETQRNKGNFPGRFSGRQFSNSRSEMNVSTLELGDSALYLCASSAGQGIHEQFFGPGTRLTVL.

This clonotype was found many times. The DNA for the CDR3 is TGTGCCAGCAGTCTCACAGGGGTGAACACTGAAGCTTTCTTT. It encodes CASSLTGVNTEAFF. This chain uses TRBV28 with TRBJ1-1, with 7 bases matching TRBD1. The germline CDR1 and CDR2 sequences are MDHEN and SYDVKM. CDR3 length: 14 residues. J gave up 0 bases and V 5 bases, and 3 bases lay outside the gene matches.

This clonotype was seen a few times. The chain has TRBV5-6 and TRBJ1-6, with TRBD1 matching 9 bases. The germline V gene encodes CDR1 SGHDT and CDR2 YYEEEE. The CDR3 consists of 15 residues. Germline trimming cut 0 bases from V and 11 bases from J; bases unmatched to any gene: 6. The chain's CDR3 is CASSLGDRDTTPLHF. The CDR3 bases are TGTGCCAGCAGCTTGGGGGACAGGGATACAACACCCCTCCACTTT.

At least ten counts were recorded for this clonotype. The V call is TRBV12-3 or TRBV12-4, the J call TRBJ1-1, with 8 bases identical to TRBD1. CDR3 length: 14 residues. V dropped 4 bases and J dropped 9; count of bases not matched to a gene: 10. The CDR3 here is CASSSTGAVRKAFF. DNA of the CDR3: TGTGCCAGCAGTTCGACAGGGGCGGTTAGGAAAGCTTTCTTT.

This clonotype was counted many times. This rearrangement joins TRBV5-5 to TRBJ1-1, with D uncertain. V gave up 1 base and J gave up 2 bases, with 9 bases separating them. Per the germline V gene, CDR1 is SGHKS and CDR2 is YYEKEE (reference sequence). This CDR3 contains 14 residues. The CDR3 loop is CASSLSLVNTEAFF. CDR3 nucleotide sequence: TGTGCCAGCAGCTTGTCTCTGGTAAACACTGAAGCTTTCTTT.

This clonotype has at least ten counts. The CDR3 nucleotides are TGTGCCAGCAGCCAGACTAGCGGGGCCTACAATGAGCAGTTCTTC. Its translation: CASSQTSGAYNEQFF. The rearrangement links TRBV6-2 or TRBV6-3 to TRBJ2-1; 11 bases match TRBD2. V lost 6 bases, J lost 2 bases, and 3 bases stayed unmatched. The V gene's germline CDR1 is MNHEY and CDR2 SVGEGT. The CDR3 is made up of 15 amino acids.

The V and J genes are TRBV15 and TRBJ2-1; D gene unclear. The CDR3 contains 11 residues. The germline V gene has CDR1 LNHNV and CDR2 YYDKDF (reference sequence). Between the trimmed V and J ends, which lost 3 bases and 10 bases, there was a span of 7 bases. The CDR3 region is CATSSAWEQFF. In DNA form, the CDR3 reads TGTGCCACCAGCAGTGCGTGGGAGCAGTTCTTC.

The chain links TRBV18 to TRBJ2-1, with 9 bases aligning to TRBD2. J was trimmed by 5 bases and V by 0 bases; bases with no gene match: 5. The CDR3 runs 16 residues. Germline CDR1 and CDR2: KGHSH and LQKENI. The CDR3: CASSPPGLALNNEQFF. The CDR3 region has the DNA TGTGCCAGCTCACCACCGGGACTAGCACTCAACAATGAGCAGTTCTTC.

This clonotype was seen at least ten times. The V call is TRBV29-1, the J call TRBJ1-1; a possible D gene is TRBD1 (6 bases). Trimming stripped 0 bases from V and 5 bases from J, with 16 bases between. Germline V gene sequence: CDR1 SQVTM, CDR2 ANQGSEA. The CDR3 consists of 15 residues. CDR3 amino acids: CSVEDAGAGLTEAFF. DNA for the CDR3: TGCAGCGTTGAAGATGCGGGGGCGGGCTTGACTGAAGCTTTCTTT. Combining the CDR3 with reference TRBV29-1 and TRBJ1-1 gives the whole variable domain SAVISQKPSRDICQRGTSLTIQCQVDSQVTMMFWYRQQPGQSLTLIATANQGSEATYESGFVIDKFPISRPNLTFSTLTVSNMSPEDSSIYLCSVEDAGAGLTEAFFGQGTRLTVV.

The rearrangement uses TRBV19 and TRBJ2-7; maybe TRBD2 (6 bases). Between the trimmed V and J ends, which lost 3 bases and 4 bases, there was a span of 16 bases. This CDR3 has 15 amino acids. Germline assignment: CDR1 LNHDA and CDR2 SQIVND (reference sequence). CDR3 DNA sequence: TGTGCCAGTAGTATTAGGGTTCTAGCGTCTTACGAGCAGTACTTC. It translates to CASSIRVLASYEQYF.

The chain links TRBV20-1 to TRBJ2-7, with D possibly being TRBD1 or TRBD2 (5 bases each). The V and J ends lost 5 bases and 0 bases respectively, with 17 bases between them. This CDR3 region has 15 residues. From germline, CDR1 is DFQATT and CDR2 SNEGSKA (reference sequence). The DNA of the CDR3 is TGCAGTGCTCATAAGGCGGCAGGGAGCTCCTACGAGCAGTACTTC. It translates to CSAHKAAGSSYEQYF.

Only a few counts were recorded for this clonotype. The chain is built from TRBV12-3 or TRBV12-4 and TRBJ2-3, with D perhaps matching TRBD2 (5 bases). The CDR3 is made up of 14 amino acids. The germline V and J ends were trimmed by 3 bases and 4 bases, with 11 bases remaining between them. DNA of the CDR3: TGTGCCAGCAGTTTTTCCCGGGGAGCAGATACGCAGTATTTT. Translated: CASSFSRGADTQYF.

The sample holds a few counts of this clonotype. The genes are TRBV7-9 and TRBJ2-2, with D tentatively TRBD2 (5 bases). Looked up from germline, CDR1 is SEHNR and CDR2 is FQNEAQ (reference sequence). The V gene lost 1 base and the J gene lost 6 bases, with 18 bases spanning the gap. This CDR3 region has 17 residues. This CDR3 reads CASSLDRLQSRAGELFF. The CDR3 bases are TGTGCCAGCAGCTTAGACAGACTCCAATCGAGGGCCGGGGAGCTGTTTTTT.

In this sample, this clonotype turned up many times. This chain joins TRBV7-2 and TRBJ2-2; tentative D call: TRBD1 (6 bases). Trimming cost V 0 bases and J 4 bases, with 12 bases left between them. Germline V lookup: CDR1 SGHTA, CDR2 FQGNSA. This CDR3 region has 16 residues. The CDR3 reads CASSLAGAGLTGELFF. For the CDR3, the DNA is TGTGCCAGCAGCTTAGCGGGGGCTGGGCTCACCGGGGAGCTGTTTTTT.

This clonotype was seen many times. J is TRBJ1-1 and V is TRBV7-6; D unclear. CDR3 length: 15 residues. V lost 5 bases and J lost 1, with 14 bases in between. CDR1 and CDR2 from the germline V gene are SGHVS and FNYEAQ. As DNA, the CDR3 is TGTGCCAGCAGCCCAATCGACACGACGAACACTGAAGCTTTCTTT. Encoded protein: CASSPIDTTNTEAFF.

This clonotype came up once. The chain is built from TRBV19 and TRBJ2-2; perhaps TRBD2 as D (7 bases). This CDR3 region has 16 residues. Trimming stripped 5 bases from V and 4 bases from J, with 17 bases between. CDR1 is LNHDA, CDR2 SQIVND, per germline (reference sequence). The CDR3 reads CASSFPGGPRTGELFF. The CDR3 nucleotides read TGTGCCAGTAGTTTCCCGGGGGGCCCTCGCACCGGGGAGCTGTTTTTT.

This clonotype was detected ten times or more. This sequence joins TRBV19 and TRBJ1-5; D is unclear. The V gene's germline CDR1 is LNHDA and CDR2 SQIVND (reference sequence). With 5 bases removed from V and 2 bases from J, the gap between germline ends came to 13 bases. The CDR3 totals 15 residues. The CDR3 region is CASSPPRVRNQPQHF. The CDR3, as DNA: TGTGCCAGTAGTCCCCCCCGAGTGCGCAATCAGCCCCAGCATTTT.

The chain is built from TRBV5-1 and TRBJ1-5, with TRBD1 matching over 8 bases. Trimming at V came to 4 bases and at J to 4 bases, leaving 7 bases not matched to a gene. Germline lookup yields CDR1 SGHRS and CDR2 YFSETQ. This CDR3 comprises 15 residues. The CDR3 protein is CASSPTDRVNQPQHF. CDR3 in DNA: TGCGCCAGCAGCCCAACGGACAGGGTAAATCAGCCCCAGCATTTT.

The chain combines TRBV21-1 with TRBJ1-6; TRBD1 is taken as the D call from the table, unchecked against the DNA. TRBV21-1 is given as a pseudogene. This CDR3 has 16 amino acids. The CDR3 spells CASSPRSQGDNSPLHF. In DNA form, the CDR3 reads TGTGCCAGCAGCCCGAGGTCGCAGGGAGATAATTCACCCCTCCACTTT.